This TCR beta chain was identified during a study of T cells in localized non-small cell lung cancer (dated by TCRdb to the early 2020s). Regarding the study in general: The study examined T cell repertoires in a few hundred patients with early-stage NSCLC and compared tumors with uninvolved tumor-adjacent lungs. NSCLC patients had a mean age of approximately 66 years, and approximately 140 were male and 85 to 110 female. The cohort consisted of approximately 240 treatment-naive NSCLC patients whose localized lung tumors had been resected. The investigation overall reported the following: Because multi-region tumor sequencing was not performed, intratumor heterogeneity could not be ruled out. A median of around 62 of the top 100 tumor clones turned up in the paired uninvolved adjacent lung, and around 27 of those clones also ranked among the top 100 of that same adjacent lung. Since the design was exploratory, TCR variables were selected using unadjusted p-values with no false-discovery rate correction. Higher T cell density in blood was associated with longer overall survival, whereas higher clonality in adjacent lung was associated with shorter survival. Uninvolved tumor-adjacent lung showed the highest T cell clonality, higher than tumor, which suggests more focused antigenic responses in the adjacent lung.

The immunoSEQ Assay was used to sequence TCR beta CDR3 regions from DNA. The paper's processing steps were these. T cell density was computed as TCR beta template counts normalized to usable DNA estimated by amplifying housekeeping genes. Richness was estimated using the preseqR package, with extrapolation to 400,000 templates for PBMC samples and to 120,000 templates for tissue samples. Clonality was defined as one minus Pielou's evenness. To identify tissue-enriched TCRs, differential abundance testing was run on productive amino-acid clonotypes with a minimum total count of 5 and an alpha of 0.1. The Jaccard Index and the Morisita Overlap Index were used to measure repertoire overlap between compartments. TCR beta CDR3s were clustered by GLIPH together with public tetramer-defined viral CDR3s, and at least three viral sequences plus V-gene enrichment were required for viral motifs. TCRdb re-hosts the immuneACCESS table, in-frame sequences only. Its copies lack some clones; in the studies checked, an unresolved V gene accounts for under half of them, and the cause for the rest is not known. The D gene and trimming were derived from the DNA, and the V and J assignments and clone size from that table. The table for this sample lists under 45,000 clones; roughly 80% of them were counted only once. In total, the top ten clones hold 6.5% to 10% of the sample.

There are a few counts of this clone. Its binding antigen is unknown. No quality values exist for individual bases; no much larger clone is one base distant. At diagnosis, peripheral blood, uninvolved tumor-adjacent lung and tumor were collected and were preserved as a mix of fresh-frozen and FFPE material. For TCR repertoire profiling, the blood samples were analyzed as peripheral blood mononuclear cells. The trim is 4 bases for V and 3 bases for J, with a gap of 4 bases between the germline ends. The germline V gene yields MNHNS for CDR1 and SASEGT for CDR2. The CDR3 covers 11 residues, taking in both the cysteine and the phenylalanine. The CDR3 DNA has 33 bases and is translated from base 1.

Here the chain combines TRBV6-1 and TRBJ2-7; the D segment cannot be called with confidence. The sequence was collected from a man aged 35 to 70 with stage II lung adenocarcinoma. The material was PBMCs, obtained before any cancer treatment. The CDR3 corresponds to CASSASYEQYF. The sequence in DNA is TGTGCCAGCAGTGCGAGCTACGAGCAGTACTTC.